The sample holds a few counts of the clone carrying this T cell receptor (beta chain). This sample is drawn from a study of ipilimumab plus nivolumab after autologous stem cell transplantation. Looking at the study overall: Myeloma cases were transplant-naive high-risk or relapsed within 3 years post first autologous transplant.

Starting 14 to 28 days after autologous transplant, ipilimumab 1 mg/kg was given. Patients received nivolumab 3 mg/kg at weeks 1, 4, 7, 10, then fortnightly to week 26. Produced via immunoSEQ multiplex PCR; TCRdb's table is partial and in-frame only. The sample includes 10,000 to 15,000 clones, about 75% seen only once; the top ten take approximately 11%. The V gene's germline CDR1 is SGDLS and CDR2 YYNGEE. This CDR3 region has 12 residues. Deletions cut 5 bases from V and 3 bases from J, with 8 bases between. The source was PBMCs, collected in a trial of ipilimumab plus nivolumab as post-transplant consolidation. The rearrangement uses TRBV9 and TRBJ1-1; no definite D call. This TCR derives from a male donor with multiple myeloma. CDR3 nucleotide sequence: TGTGCCAGCAGTGGGGTATACACTGAAGCTTTCTTT. This codes for CASSGVYTEAFF.